A selection of T cell receptor beta chains follows, all from one sample in a study of cytomegalovirus exposure and HLA in healthy donors. Sequenced by immunoSEQ multiplex PCR; TCRdb stores in-frame clones only, minus some. This sample carries under 150,000 clones, approximately 80% of them seen once, and the ten largest clones take 4.5% to 6%. Sequencing was carried out using PBMCs. Every receptor here comes from a male donor in good health and CMV-seronegative. Both conserved end residues are part of each CDR3. The D gene is left open where the match is weak. Expanded clones are given a class, and other clones once, few, many or no size at all.

DNA | CDR3 | J | size | D | V | length
TGCGCCAGCAGCCAAGAGGCGGGAGACACCATATATTTT | CASSQEAGDTIYF | TRBJ1-3 | NA | NA | TRBV4-3 | 13
TGTGCCAGCAGCCCCGGGGGTTCCATGAACACTGAAGCTTTCTTT | CASSPGGSMNTEAFF | TRBJ1-1 | NA | NA | TRBV6-5 | 15
TGTGCCAGCAGCGGGTACAGGAGGGACGGGGCCATATATTTT | CASSGYRRDGAIYF | TRBJ1-3 | few | NA | TRBV9 | 14
TGTGCCAGCAGTCTCCTCCTACGGGAGACCTACGAGCAGTACTTC | CASSLLLRETYEQYF | TRBJ2-7 | NA | NA | TRBV27 | 15
TGTGCCAGCACCGGGACAGAATCATACGAGCAGTACTTC | CASTGTESYEQYF | TRBJ2-7 | NA | TRBD1 | TRBV28 | 13
TGTGCCAGCAGTGCCCAGGGAGGCGGTCAGCCCCAGCATTTT | CASSAQGGGQPQHF | TRBJ1-5 | NA | NA | TRBV2 | 14
TGTGCCAGCGTACTTAGCGGTACTAGCACAGATACGCAGTATTTT | CASVLSGTSTDTQYF | TRBJ2-3 | few | NA | TRBV28 | 15
TGCGCCAGCAGCCTCGGGAGCGGAGCCTACGAGCAGTACTTC | CASSLGSGAYEQYF | TRBJ2-7 | NA | NA | TRBV5-1 | 14
TGTGCCAGCAGCCGAACCACCGGGACAGGGAACACTGAAGCTTTCTTT | CASSRTTGTGNTEAFF | TRBJ1-1 | few | TRBD1 | TRBV4-2 | 16
TGTGCCAGCAGCCCGGGGACAGCCTATGGCTACACCTTC | CASSPGTAYGYTF | TRBJ1-2 | NA | TRBD1 | TRBV7-3 | 13
TGCGCCAGCAGCCAAGAGCGGGGTACGCAGTATTTT | CASSQERGTQYF | TRBJ2-3 | NA | NA | TRBV4-1 | 12
TGCAGTGCGTGGAGCACTGAAGCTTTCTTT | CSAWSTEAFF | TRBJ1-1 | NA | NA | TRBV20-1 | 10
TGCGCCAGCAGCTTGTCGGGGGTAACGGACTATGGCTACACCTTC | CASSLSGVTDYGYTF | TRBJ1-2 | NA | NA | TRBV5-1 | 15
TGTGCCAGCAGCGTAGGCGGGACCGGAGATGGCTACACCTTC | CASSVGGTGDGYTF | TRBJ1-2 | NA | NA | TRBV9 | 14
TGTGCCAGCAGCTTACCACAGGGCTTGAACACTGAAGCTTTCTTT | CASSLPQGLNTEAFF | TRBJ1-1 | NA | NA | TRBV5-4 | 15
TGTGCCAGCAGCCGGGGAGGGGAAGAGACCCAGTACTTC | CASSRGGEETQYF | TRBJ2-5 | NA | TRBD2 | TRBV7-2 | 13
TGTGCCACCAGCACTTGGACAGCCCTGAACACTGAAGCTTTCTTT | CATSTWTALNTEAFF | TRBJ1-1 | NA | NA | TRBV15 | 15
TGTGCCAGCAGCCGAAAGGGGGATTCACCCCTCCACTTT | CASSRKGDSPLHF | TRBJ1-6 | few | NA | TRBV6-6 | 13
TGTGCCAGCAGTGAATGGGGCGGCGGAAACACCATATATTTT | CASSEWGGGNTIYF | TRBJ1-3 | once | NA | TRBV25-1 | 14
TGTGCCAGCAGCAATCAGCGGGGGTGGATGTACGAGCAGTACTTC | CASSNQRGWMYEQYF | TRBJ2-7 | few | TRBD2 | TRBV7-2 | 15
TGTGCCAGCAGCGCAACAGGGGCCTATGGCTACACCTTC | CASSATGAYGYTF | TRBJ1-2 | NA | TRBD1 | TRBV7-8 | 13
TGTGCCAGCAGCTTAGCAACCAGGGGGTGGACGACCCAGTACTTC | CASSLATRGWTTQYF | TRBJ2-5 | few | TRBD1 | TRBV7-2 | 15
TGTGCCAGCAGTACTCGGGGGGCGATTGAAAAACTGTTTTTT | CASSTRGAIEKLFF | TRBJ1-4 | NA | NA | TRBV5-4 | 14
TGTGCCAGCAGCAGTATTGGGGGCCCTGGAAACACCATATATTTT | CASSSIGGPGNTIYF | TRBJ1-3 | once | NA | TRBV5-5 | 15
TGCGCCAGCAGCTACGAGACAGGGTTCACTGAAGCTTTCTTT | CASSYETGFTEAFF | TRBJ1-1 | NA | TRBD1 | TRBV5-1 | 14
TGTGCCAGCAGCTTAGGGGTTAACTATGGCTACACCTTC | CASSLGVNYGYTF | TRBJ1-2 | NA | NA | TRBV5-6 | 13
TGTGCCAGCAGCTTGGAGGACAACTACGAGCAGTACTTC | CASSLEDNYEQYF | TRBJ2-7 | NA | NA | TRBV5-4 | 13
TGTGCCAGCAGCCCCCACAGGGGATACGAGCAGTACTTC | CASSPHRGYEQYF | TRBJ2-7 | NA | TRBD1 | TRBV7-2 | 13
TGTGCCAGCAGTTTTTGGGGACAGAGGAATCAGCCCCAGCATTTT | CASSFWGQRNQPQHF | TRBJ1-5 | NA | TRBD1 | TRBV28 | 15
TGTGCCAGCAGCGTAGCTCGGCGGGGCGCGGGGGCTAACACCGGGGAGCTGTTTTTT | CASSVARRGAGANTGELFF | TRBJ2-2 | NA | NA | TRBV9 | 19
TGTGCCAGCACCCTGAGGGCAGGGGGCGAACAGCCCCAGCATTTT | CASTLRAGGEQPQHF | TRBJ1-5 | NA | TRBD1 | TRBV7-2 | 15
TGTGCCTGGTGCCCAATTACAGGGGACACTGAAGCTTTCTTT | CAWCPITGDTEAFF | TRBJ1-1 | NA | TRBD1 | TRBV30 | 14
TGTGCCAGCAGTGAAGAGACAGCACAAAACAAAAACATTCAGTACTTC | CASSEETAQNKNIQYF | TRBJ2-4 | NA | NA | TRBV6-1 | 16
TGTGCCAGCAGCCTGACAGGGGCGAGCACAGATACGCAGTATTTT | CASSLTGASTDTQYF | TRBJ2-3 | NA | TRBD1 | TRBV27 | 15
TGTGCCAGCCGTAGCGGGGGGGCTGGAGAGACCCAGTACTTC | CASRSGGAGETQYF | TRBJ2-5 | NA | TRBD2 | TRBV2 | 14
TGTGCCAGCAGCTCGACAGGGGCGCTGCATGGCTACACCTTC | CASSSTGALHGYTF | TRBJ1-2 | NA | TRBD1 | TRBV9 | 14
TGTGCCAGCAGCTTAGGAACGGATCAGCCCCAGCATTTT | CASSLGTDQPQHF | TRBJ1-5 | NA | NA | TRBV7-2 | 13
TGTGCCACGAGATATCGGGGGGACACAGATACGCAGTATTTT | CATRYRGDTDTQYF | TRBJ2-3 | NA | TRBD2 | TRBV19 | 14
TGTGCCAGCAGCTCCCTAGGGGGCTCCGCAGATACGCAGTATTTT | CASSSLGGSADTQYF | TRBJ2-3 | NA | TRBD1 | TRBV5-4 | 15
TGCGCCAGCAGCCAAGAGCGGGGGGCCGCGCCAGAGCAGTACTTC | CASSQERGAAPEQYF | TRBJ2-7 | NA | TRBD2 | TRBV4-3 | 15
TGTGCCAGCAGCAAGGACAGTCCTTACTCTGGAAACACCATATATTTT | CASSKDSPYSGNTIYF | TRBJ1-3 | NA | NA | TRBV7-2 | 16
TGTGCCAGCAGTCGTAATCTCTGGGACAGAGGCTACGAGCAGTACTTC | CASSRNLWDRGYEQYF | TRBJ2-7 | NA | TRBD1 | TRBV7-9 | 16
TGCAGCGTCCGGGGGGGCGGACAAGAGACCCAGTACTTC | CSVRGGGQETQYF | TRBJ2-5 | NA | TRBD2 | TRBV29-1 | 13
TGCGCCAGCAGCCAAGTGAGGGGGGGCGCGTATTCACCCCTCCACTTT | CASSQVRGGAYSPLHF | TRBJ1-6 | NA | NA | TRBV4-3 | 16
TGTGCCAGCAGCTCAATCGAGGCATACGGTGAAAAACTGTTTTTT | CASSSIEAYGEKLFF | TRBJ1-4 | NA | NA | TRBV7-9 | 15
TGCGCCAGCAGTGGGAGCTCCTACAATGAGCAGTTCTTC | CASSGSSYNEQFF | TRBJ2-1 | NA | NA | TRBV10-2 | 13
TGCGCCAGCGGCTCGACAGGACCTGAAGCTTTCTTT | CASGSTGPEAFF | TRBJ1-1 | NA | NA | TRBV5-1 | 12
TGTGCCTGGAGTTCTCAGGGGAACTTCAATGAAAAACTGTTTTTT | CAWSSQGNFNEKLFF | TRBJ1-4 | NA | NA | TRBV30 | 15
TGTGCCAGTAGGATGACAGGGTTCCAAAACATTCAGTACTTC | CASRMTGFQNIQYF | TRBJ2-4 | NA | TRBD1 | TRBV19 | 14
TGTGCCAGCGAAGCCGAAGGCGGTATAGCGGGAACATACAATGAGCAGTTCTTC | CASEAEGGIAGTYNEQFF | TRBJ2-1 | few | TRBD2 | TRBV11-2 | 18
TGCGCCAGCAGCTTGGGAACCGGGAATGAAGCTTTCTTT | CASSLGTGNEAFF | TRBJ1-1 | few | NA | TRBV5-1 | 13
TGTGCCAGCAGCCCTGGAGGGGGGGCGAGCACAGATACGCAGTATTTT | CASSPGGGASTDTQYF | TRBJ2-3 | NA | NA | TRBV7-2 | 16
TGCGCCAGCAGCCAAGATCGGGCGGTGGCGGGGGCTGAGCAGTACTTC | CASSQDRAVAGAEQYF | TRBJ2-7 | NA | NA | TRBV4-3 | 16
TGTGCCAGCAGCCCAAACGTTGGAAGGGGGTATGGACGCGGCTATGGCTACACCTTC | CASSPNVGRGYGRGYGYTF | TRBJ1-2 | NA | NA | TRBV28 | 19
TGTGCCAGCAGCTTAGGAACCGGGACACCCTACAATGAGCAGTTCTTC | CASSLGTGTPYNEQFF | TRBJ2-1 | NA | NA | TRBV11-2 | 16